The 4 T cell receptor beta chains reported below all come from one sample, sequenced in a study of OX40 agonist ivuxolimab in advanced cancers. The method was immunoSEQ multiplex PCR; TCRdb's version includes in-frame clones alone and lacks a portion of them. Counted here are 70,000 to 85,000 clones, just over 90% occurring once; the ten biggest clones make up approximately 4.8%. Sequences were derived from CD4+ or CD8+ T cells sorted from blood, sampled in a trial of the OX40 agonist ivuxolimab. These receptors were obtained from an adult with an advanced solid tumor such as melanoma, head and neck, liver or kidney cancer.

Only one count was recorded for this clone. The chain is built from TRBV28 and TRBJ2-1, with D hard to call. V dropped 10 bases and J dropped 4 bases, with 14 bases sitting between them. CDR1 and CDR2 from the germline V gene are MDHEN and SYDVKM. The CDR3 is 13 residues long. Written as DNA, the CDR3 is TGTGCCATCCCCGCGAGCGATTACAATGAGCAGTTCTTC. This codes for CAIPASDYNEQFF.

V and J are TRBV11-1 and TRBJ2-1; perhaps D is TRBD1 or TRBD2 (6 bases each). Germline V gene data show CDR1 as SGHAT and CDR2 as FQDESV (reference sequence). The germline V and J ends were trimmed by 4 bases and 7 bases, with 20 bases remaining between them. The CDR3 is made up of 16 amino acids. The CDR3 DNA follows: TGTGCCAGCAGCTCCCTGAACGCCCGGGGGACAAATGAGCAGTTCTTC. It encodes CASSSLNARGTNEQFF. The full variable domain, completed using reference TRBV11-1 and TRBJ2-1, is EAEVAQSPRYKITEKSQAVAFWCDPISGHATLYWYRQILGQGPELLVQFQDESVVDDSQLPKDRFSAERLKGVDSTLKIQPAELGDSAMYLCASSSLNARGTNEQFFGPGTRLTVL.

This clone was recorded once. This rearrangement joins TRBV7-9 to TRBJ2-2; 7 nucleotides align to TRBD2. With 6 bases clipped from V and 7 bases from J, the junction kept 5 bases outside the gene matches. The CDR3 runs 13 residues. CDR1 is SEHNR and CDR2 is FQNEAQ in the germline V gene (reference sequence). The CDR3 sequence is CASSYRGGGELFF. In DNA form, the CDR3 reads TGTGCCAGCAGTTACCGCGGGGGCGGGGAGCTGTTTTTT. Full variable domain (missing parts from reference TRBV7-9 and TRBJ2-2): DTGVSQNPRHKITKRGQNVTFRCDPISEHNRLYWYRQTLGQGPEFLTYFQNEAQLEKSRLLSDRFSAERPKGSFSTLEIQRTEQGDSAMYLCASSYRGGGELFFGEGSRLTVL.

This chain links TRBV28 with TRBJ2-7; TRBD1 matches 9 bases. The junction had 8 bases not matched to a gene; V was cut back by 6 bases and J by 5 bases. Germline loops: CDR1 MDHEN, CDR2 SYDVKM. The CDR3 loop spans 14 amino acids. The CDR3 region has the DNA TGTGCCAGCAGATCCGGGACAGGGATCCACGAGCAGTACTTC. As protein: CASRSGTGIHEQYF.